This TCR beta chain was obtained from a study of cytomegalovirus exposure and HLA in healthy donors. V was cut by 3 bases and J by 4 bases, with 10 bases left in between. The CDR3 consists of 14 residues. Germline CDR1 LNHDA, CDR2 SQIVND (reference sequence). Concerning this clone itself: Its antigen is unidentified.

The study, taken as a whole, reports: No immune exposure information besides CMV serostatus was available.

PCR involved 60 Vbeta and 13 Jbeta primers. TCRdb's table, derived via immunoSEQ multiplex PCR, lists solely in-frame clones and lacks some. The table includes some 70,000 clones, around 82% detected once. Healthy bone marrow donors made up the donors. The sequenced sample consisted of PBMCs. V gene TRBV19 combines with J gene TRBJ1-3; D possibly corresponds to TRBD1 (5 bases). The sequence was collected from a man between 18 and 29 years old in good health and CMV-seronegative. CDR3 nucleotide sequence: TGTGCCAGTAGTATTAGTGACAGCGGAAACACCATATATTTT. Its translation: CASSISDSGNTIYF. Supplemented by reference TRBV19 and TRBJ1-3, the full variable domain reads DGGITQSPKYLFRKEGQNVTLSCEQNLNHDAMYWYRQDPGQGLRLIYYSQIVNDFQKGDIAEGYSVSREKKESFPLTVTSAQKNPTAFYLCASSISDSGNTIYFGEGSWLTVV.